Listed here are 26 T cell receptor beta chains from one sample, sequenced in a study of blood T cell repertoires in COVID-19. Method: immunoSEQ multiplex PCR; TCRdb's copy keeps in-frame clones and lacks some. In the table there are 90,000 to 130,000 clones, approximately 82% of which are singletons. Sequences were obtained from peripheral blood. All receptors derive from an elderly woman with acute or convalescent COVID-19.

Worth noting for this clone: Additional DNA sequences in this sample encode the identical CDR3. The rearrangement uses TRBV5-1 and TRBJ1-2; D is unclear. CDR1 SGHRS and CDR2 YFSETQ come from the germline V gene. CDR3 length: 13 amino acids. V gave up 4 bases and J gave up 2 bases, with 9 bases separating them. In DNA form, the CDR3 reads TGCGCCAGCAGCCTGGGAGGGAACTATGGCTACACCTTC. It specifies CASSLGGNYGYTF.

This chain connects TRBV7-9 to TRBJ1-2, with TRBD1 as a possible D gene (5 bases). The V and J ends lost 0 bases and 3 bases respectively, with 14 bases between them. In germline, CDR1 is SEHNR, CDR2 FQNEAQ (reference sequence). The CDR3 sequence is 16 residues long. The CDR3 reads CASSLASRQTHYGYTF. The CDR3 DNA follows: TGTGCCAGCAGCTTAGCTTCGCGACAGACGCACTATGGCTACACCTTC.

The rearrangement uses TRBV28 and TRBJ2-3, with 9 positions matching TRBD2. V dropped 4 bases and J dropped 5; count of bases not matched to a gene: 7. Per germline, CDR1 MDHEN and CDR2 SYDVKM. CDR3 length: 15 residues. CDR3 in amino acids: CASSSSGIGVDTQYF. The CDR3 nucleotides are TGTGCCAGCAGTTCTAGCGGGATTGGGGTAGATACGCAGTATTTT.

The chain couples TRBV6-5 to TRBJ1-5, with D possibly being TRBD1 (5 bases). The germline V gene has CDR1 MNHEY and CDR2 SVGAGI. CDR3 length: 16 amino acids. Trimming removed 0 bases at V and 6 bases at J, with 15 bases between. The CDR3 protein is CASSYSSFSGGQPQHF. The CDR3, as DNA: TGTGCCAGCAGTTACTCGAGTTTCTCGGGGGGTCAGCCCCAGCATTTT.

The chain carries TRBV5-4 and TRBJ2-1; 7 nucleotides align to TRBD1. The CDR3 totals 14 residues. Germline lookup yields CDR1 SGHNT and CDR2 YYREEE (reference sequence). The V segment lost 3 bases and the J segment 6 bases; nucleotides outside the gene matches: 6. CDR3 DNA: TGTGCCAGCAGCTGGGGACAGCCTGCCAATGAGCAGTTCTTC. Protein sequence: CASSWGQPANEQFF.

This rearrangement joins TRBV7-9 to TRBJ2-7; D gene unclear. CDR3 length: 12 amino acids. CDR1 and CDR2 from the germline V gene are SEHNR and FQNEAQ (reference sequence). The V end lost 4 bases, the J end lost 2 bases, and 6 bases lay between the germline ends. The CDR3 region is CASSSITYEQYF. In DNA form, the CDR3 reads TGTGCCAGCAGCTCTATTACCTACGAGCAGTACTTC.

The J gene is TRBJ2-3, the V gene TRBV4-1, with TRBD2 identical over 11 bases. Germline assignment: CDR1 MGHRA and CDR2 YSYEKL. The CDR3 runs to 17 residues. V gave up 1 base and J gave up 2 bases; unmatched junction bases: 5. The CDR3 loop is CASSQVAGGLSTDTQYF. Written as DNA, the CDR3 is TGCGCCAGCAGCCAAGTAGCGGGGGGGCTGTCCACAGATACGCAGTATTTT.

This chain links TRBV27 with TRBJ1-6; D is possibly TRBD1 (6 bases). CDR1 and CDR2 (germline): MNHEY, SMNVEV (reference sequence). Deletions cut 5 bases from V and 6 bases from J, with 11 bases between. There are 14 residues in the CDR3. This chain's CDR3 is CASSPSQGNSPLHF. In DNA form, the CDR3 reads TGTGCCAGCAGTCCTTCACAGGGTAATTCACCCCTCCACTTT.

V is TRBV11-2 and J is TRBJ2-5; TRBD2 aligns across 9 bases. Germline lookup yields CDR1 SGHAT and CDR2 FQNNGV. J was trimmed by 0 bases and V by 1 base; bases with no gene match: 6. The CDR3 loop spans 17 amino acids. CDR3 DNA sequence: TGTGCCAGCAGCTTAGGGGTCTTAGCGGGGGACCAAGAGACCCAGTACTTC. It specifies CASSLGVLAGDQETQYF.

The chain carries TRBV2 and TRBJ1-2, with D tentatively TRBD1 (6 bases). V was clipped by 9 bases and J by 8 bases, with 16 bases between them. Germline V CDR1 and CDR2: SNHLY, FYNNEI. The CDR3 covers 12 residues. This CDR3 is CASKGGFGGYTF. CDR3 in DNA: TGTGCCAGTAAAGGGGGATTCGGGGGCTACACCTTC.

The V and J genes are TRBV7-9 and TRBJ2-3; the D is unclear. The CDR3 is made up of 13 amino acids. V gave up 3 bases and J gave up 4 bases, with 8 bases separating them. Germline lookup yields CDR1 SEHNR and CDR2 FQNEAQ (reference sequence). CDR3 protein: CASSFSLADTQYF. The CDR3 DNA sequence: TGTGCCAGCAGCTTCAGTTTGGCAGATACGCAGTATTTT.

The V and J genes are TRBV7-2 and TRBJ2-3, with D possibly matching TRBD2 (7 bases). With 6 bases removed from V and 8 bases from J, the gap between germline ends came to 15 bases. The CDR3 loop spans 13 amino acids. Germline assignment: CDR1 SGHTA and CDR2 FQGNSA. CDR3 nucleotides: TGTGCCAGCAGGGGCGGGGGCTTCTCTACGCAGTATTTT. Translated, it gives CASRGGGFSTQYF.

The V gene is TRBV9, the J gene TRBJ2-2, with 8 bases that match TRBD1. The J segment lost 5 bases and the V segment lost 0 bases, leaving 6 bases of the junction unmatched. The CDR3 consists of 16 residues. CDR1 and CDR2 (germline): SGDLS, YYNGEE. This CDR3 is CASSVATGVSTGELFF. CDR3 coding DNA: TGTGCCAGCAGCGTAGCGACAGGGGTTAGTACCGGGGAGCTGTTTTTT.

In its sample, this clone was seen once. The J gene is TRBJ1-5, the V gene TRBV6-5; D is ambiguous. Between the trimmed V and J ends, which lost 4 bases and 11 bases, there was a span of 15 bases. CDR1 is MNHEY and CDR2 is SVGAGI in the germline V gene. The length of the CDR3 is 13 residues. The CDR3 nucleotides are TGTGCCAGCAGTTTGACGGGTAGGACTTCCCAGCATTTT. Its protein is CASSLTGRTSQHF.

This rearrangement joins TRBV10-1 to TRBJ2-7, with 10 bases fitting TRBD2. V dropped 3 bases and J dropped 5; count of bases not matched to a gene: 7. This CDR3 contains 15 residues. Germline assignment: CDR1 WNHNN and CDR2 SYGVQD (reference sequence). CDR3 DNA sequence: TGCGCCAGCAGTGATTCGAGCGGGAGGGTCGACGAGCAGTACTTC. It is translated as CASSDSSGRVDEQYF.

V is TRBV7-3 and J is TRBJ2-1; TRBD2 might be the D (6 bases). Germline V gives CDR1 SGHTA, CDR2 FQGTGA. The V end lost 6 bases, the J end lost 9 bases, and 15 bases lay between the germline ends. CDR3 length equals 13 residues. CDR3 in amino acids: CASSQLVGGEQFF. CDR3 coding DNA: TGTGCCAGCAGTCAACTAGTGGGGGGTGAGCAGTTCTTC. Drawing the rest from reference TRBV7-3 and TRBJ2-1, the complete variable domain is GAGVSQTPSNKVTEKGKYVELRCDPISGHTALYWYRQSLGQGPEFLIYFQGTGAADDSGLPNDRFFAVRPEGSVSTLKIQRTERGDSAVYLCASSQLVGGEQFFGPGTRLTVL.

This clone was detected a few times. The CDR3 protein is CASSRQGDTEAFF. CDR3 nucleotide sequence: TGTGCCAGCAGCAGACAGGGGGACACTGAAGCTTTCTTT. The J gene is TRBJ1-1, the V gene TRBV9, with 9 positions matching TRBD1. Germline CDR1 is SGDLS and CDR2 is YYNGEE. The trim removed 4 bases at V and 3 bases at J, leaving 1 base unmatched. The CDR3 runs to 13 residues.

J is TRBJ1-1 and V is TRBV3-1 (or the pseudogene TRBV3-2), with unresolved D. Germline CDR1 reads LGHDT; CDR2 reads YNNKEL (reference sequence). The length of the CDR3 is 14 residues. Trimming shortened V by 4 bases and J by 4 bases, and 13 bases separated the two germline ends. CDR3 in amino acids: CASSPRGQATEAFF. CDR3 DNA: TGTGCCAGCAGCCCCAGAGGGCAGGCCACTGAAGCTTTCTTT.

This CDR3 reads CASSELAGGGSAYNEQFF. In DNA form, the CDR3 reads TGTGCCAGCAGTGAACTAGCGGGAGGGGGATCTGCCTACAATGAGCAGTTCTTC. The rearrangement links TRBV6-1 to TRBJ2-1; 12 bases align to TRBD2. Germline V CDR1 and CDR2: MNHNS, SASEGT. The trim removed 2 bases at V and 2 bases at J, leaving 7 bases unmatched. The CDR3 length is 18 residues.

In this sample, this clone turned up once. CDR3 sequence reads: CASSWTGVGETQYF. CDR3 coding DNA: TGTGCCAGCAGCTGGACAGGGGTGGGTGAGACCCAGTACTTC. The chain recombines TRBV7-9 with TRBJ2-5; 9 positions match TRBD1. Unmatched junction bases numbered 5, after V lost 4 bases and J lost 5 bases. Germline V gene data show CDR1 as SEHNR and CDR2 as FQNEAQ (reference sequence). This CDR3 is 14 amino acids long.

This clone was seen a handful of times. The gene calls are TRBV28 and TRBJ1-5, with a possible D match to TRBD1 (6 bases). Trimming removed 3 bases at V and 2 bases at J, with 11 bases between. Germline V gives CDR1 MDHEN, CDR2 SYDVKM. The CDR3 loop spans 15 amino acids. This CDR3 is CASSFRGRGNQPQHF. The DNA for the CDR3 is TGTGCCAGCAGTTTCAGGGGACGGGGCAATCAGCCCCAGCATTTT.

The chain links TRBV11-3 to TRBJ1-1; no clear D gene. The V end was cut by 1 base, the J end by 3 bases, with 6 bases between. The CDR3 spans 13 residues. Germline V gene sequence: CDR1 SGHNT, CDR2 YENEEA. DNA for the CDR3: TGTGCCAGCAGCTTAGCCCCATACACTGAAGCTTTCTTT. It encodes CASSLAPYTEAFF. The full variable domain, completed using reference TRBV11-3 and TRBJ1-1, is EAGVVQSPRYKIIEKKQPVAFWCNPISGHNTLYWYLQNLGQGPELLIRYENEEAVDDSQLPKDRFSAERLKGVDSTLKIQPAELGDSAVYLCASSLAPYTEAFFGQGTRLTVV.

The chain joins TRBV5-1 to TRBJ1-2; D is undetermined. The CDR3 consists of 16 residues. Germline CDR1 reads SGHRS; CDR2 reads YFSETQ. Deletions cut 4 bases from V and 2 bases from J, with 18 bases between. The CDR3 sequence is CASSSNYGSLNYGYTF. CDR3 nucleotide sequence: TGCGCCAGCAGCAGCAACTATGGATCTCTGAACTATGGCTACACCTTC.

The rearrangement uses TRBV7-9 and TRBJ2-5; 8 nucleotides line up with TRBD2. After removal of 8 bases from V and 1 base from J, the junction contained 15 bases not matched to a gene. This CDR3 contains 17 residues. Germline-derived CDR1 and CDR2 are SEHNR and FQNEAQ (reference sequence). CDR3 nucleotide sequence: TGTGCCAGCTTAAGGGGTAGCGGGGAGTCGACCCAAGAGACCCAGTACTTC. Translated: CASLRGSGESTQETQYF.

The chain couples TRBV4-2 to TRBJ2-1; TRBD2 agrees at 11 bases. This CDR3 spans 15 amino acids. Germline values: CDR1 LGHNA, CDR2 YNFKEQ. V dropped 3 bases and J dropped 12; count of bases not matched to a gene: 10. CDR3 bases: TGTGCCAGCAGCCAGATTAGCGGGGGGGCCTCGGGGCAGTTCTTC. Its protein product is CASSQISGGASGQFF.

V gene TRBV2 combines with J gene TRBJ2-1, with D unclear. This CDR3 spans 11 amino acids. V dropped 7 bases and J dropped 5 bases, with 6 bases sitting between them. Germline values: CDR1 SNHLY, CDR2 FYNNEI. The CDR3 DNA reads TGTGCCAGCACTACCCACAATGAGCAGTTCTTC. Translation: CASTTHNEQFF.